This TCR beta chain was identified during a study of cytomegalovirus exposure and HLA in healthy donors. The donors were members of the roughly 120-subject validation cohort (separate from the roughly 670-subject first cohort). Measured with immunoSEQ multiplex PCR; TCRdb has only the in-frame clones, and not every one. The table has about 150,000 clones, roughly 92% seen once. Germline CDR1 reads MGHRA; CDR2 reads YSYEKL. V lost 0 bases to trimming and J lost 4 bases, with 9 bases between them. This CDR3 contains 15 residues. This clonotype was sampled from a man younger than 30 in good health and CMV-seronegative. The chain joins TRBV4-1 to TRBJ2-2; D gene ambiguous. The sample comprised PBMCs. As DNA, the CDR3 is TGCGCCAGCAGCCAAGACACCAGTGCCACCGGGGAGCTGTTTTTT. It yields the protein CASSQDTSATGELFF.